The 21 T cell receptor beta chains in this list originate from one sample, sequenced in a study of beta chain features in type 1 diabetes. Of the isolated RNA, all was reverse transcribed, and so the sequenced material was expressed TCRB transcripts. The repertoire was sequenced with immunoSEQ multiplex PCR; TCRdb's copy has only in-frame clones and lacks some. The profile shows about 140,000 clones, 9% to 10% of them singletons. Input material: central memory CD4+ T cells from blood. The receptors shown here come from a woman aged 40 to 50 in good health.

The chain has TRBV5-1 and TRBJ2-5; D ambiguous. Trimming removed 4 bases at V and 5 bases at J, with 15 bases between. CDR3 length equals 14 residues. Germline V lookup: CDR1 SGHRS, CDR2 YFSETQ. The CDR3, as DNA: TGCGCCAGCAGCCCACAGCTATATGAGGAGACCCAGTACTTC. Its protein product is CASSPQLYEETQYF.

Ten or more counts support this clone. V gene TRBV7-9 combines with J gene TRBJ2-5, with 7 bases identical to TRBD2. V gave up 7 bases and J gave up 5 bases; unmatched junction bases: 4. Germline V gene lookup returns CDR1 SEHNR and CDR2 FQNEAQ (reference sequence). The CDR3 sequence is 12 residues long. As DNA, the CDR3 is TGTGCCAGCACCCGGGAGGCGGAGACCCAGTACTTC. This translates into CASTREAETQYF.

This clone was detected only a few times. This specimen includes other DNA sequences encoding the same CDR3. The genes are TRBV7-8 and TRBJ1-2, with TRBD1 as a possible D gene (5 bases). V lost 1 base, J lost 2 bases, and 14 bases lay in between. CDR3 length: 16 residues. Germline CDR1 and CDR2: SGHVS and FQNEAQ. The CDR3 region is CASSLEGGRGNYGYTF. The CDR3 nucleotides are TGTGCCAGCAGCTTAGAGGGAGGTCGGGGGAACTATGGCTACACCTTC.

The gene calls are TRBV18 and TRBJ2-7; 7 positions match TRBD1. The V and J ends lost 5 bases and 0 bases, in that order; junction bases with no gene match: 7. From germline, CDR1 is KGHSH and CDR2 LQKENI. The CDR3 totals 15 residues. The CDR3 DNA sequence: TGTGCCAGCTCAGCCGGACAGGAGAGCTCCTACGAGCAGTACTTC. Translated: CASSAGQESSYEQYF.

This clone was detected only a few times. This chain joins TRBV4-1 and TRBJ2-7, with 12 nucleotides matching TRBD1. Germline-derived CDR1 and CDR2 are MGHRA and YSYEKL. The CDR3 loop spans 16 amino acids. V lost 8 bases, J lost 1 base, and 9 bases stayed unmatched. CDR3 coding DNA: TGCGCCAGCGGCGAAGGGACAGGGGGCATGTCCTACGAGCAGTACTTC. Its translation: CASGEGTGGMSYEQYF.

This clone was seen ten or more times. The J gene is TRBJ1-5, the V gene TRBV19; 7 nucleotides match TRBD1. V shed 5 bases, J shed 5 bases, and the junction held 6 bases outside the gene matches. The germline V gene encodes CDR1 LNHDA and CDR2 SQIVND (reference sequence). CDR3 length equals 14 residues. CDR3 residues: CASSFGQVYQPQHF. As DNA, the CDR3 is TGTGCCAGTAGTTTCGGACAGGTTTATCAGCCCCAGCATTTT.

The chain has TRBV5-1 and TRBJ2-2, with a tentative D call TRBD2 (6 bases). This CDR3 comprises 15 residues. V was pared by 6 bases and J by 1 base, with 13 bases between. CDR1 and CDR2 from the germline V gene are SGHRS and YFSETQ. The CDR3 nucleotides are TGCGCCAGCACGGAGAGGCGGGGGAACACCGGGGAGCTGTTTTTT. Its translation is CASTERRGNTGELFF.

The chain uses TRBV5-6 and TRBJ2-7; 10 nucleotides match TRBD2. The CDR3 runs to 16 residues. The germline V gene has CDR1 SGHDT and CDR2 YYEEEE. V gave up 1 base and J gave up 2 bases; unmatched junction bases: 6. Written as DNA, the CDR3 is TGTGCCAGCAGCTTGATTAGCGGGGGGTTTGCCTACGAGCAGTACTTC. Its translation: CASSLISGGFAYEQYF.

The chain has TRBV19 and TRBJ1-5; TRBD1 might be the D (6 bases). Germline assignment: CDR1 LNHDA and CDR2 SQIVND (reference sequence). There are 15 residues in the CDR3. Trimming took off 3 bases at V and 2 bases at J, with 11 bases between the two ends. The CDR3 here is CASSIATGGNQPQHF. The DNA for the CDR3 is TGTGCCAGTAGTATCGCGACAGGCGGCAATCAGCCCCAGCATTTT.

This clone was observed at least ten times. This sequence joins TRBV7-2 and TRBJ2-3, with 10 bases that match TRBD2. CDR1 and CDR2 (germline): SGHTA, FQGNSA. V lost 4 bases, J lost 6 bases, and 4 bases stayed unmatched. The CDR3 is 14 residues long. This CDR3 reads CASSSGLAVDTQYF. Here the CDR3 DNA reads TGTGCCAGCAGCTCCGGACTAGCGGTGGATACGCAGTATTTT.

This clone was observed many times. CDR3 loop: CSVEGTGDNEKLFF. The CDR3 bases are TGCAGCGTTGAGGGGACAGGAGATAATGAAAAACTGTTTTTT. The chain carries TRBV29-1 and TRBJ1-4, with 8 bases that match TRBD1. Germline CDR1 is SQVTM and CDR2 is ANQGSEA. The CDR3 totals 14 residues. The V gene end was trimmed by 3 bases and the J gene end by 4 bases; junction bases not matched to a gene: 4.

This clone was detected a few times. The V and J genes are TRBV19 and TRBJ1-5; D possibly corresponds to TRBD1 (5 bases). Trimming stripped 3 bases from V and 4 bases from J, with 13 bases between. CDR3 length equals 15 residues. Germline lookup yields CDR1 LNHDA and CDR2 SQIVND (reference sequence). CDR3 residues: CASSIRQPRNQPQHF. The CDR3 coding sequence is TGTGCCAGTAGTATCCGACAGCCACGGAATCAGCCCCAGCATTTT.

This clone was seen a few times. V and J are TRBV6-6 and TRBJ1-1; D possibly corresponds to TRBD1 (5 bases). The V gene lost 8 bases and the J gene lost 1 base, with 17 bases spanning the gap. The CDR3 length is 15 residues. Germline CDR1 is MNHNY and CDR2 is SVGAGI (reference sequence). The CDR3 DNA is TGTGCCAGCTTACCCGGAAGACAGAAGAACACTGAAGCTTTCTTT. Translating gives CASLPGRQKNTEAFF.

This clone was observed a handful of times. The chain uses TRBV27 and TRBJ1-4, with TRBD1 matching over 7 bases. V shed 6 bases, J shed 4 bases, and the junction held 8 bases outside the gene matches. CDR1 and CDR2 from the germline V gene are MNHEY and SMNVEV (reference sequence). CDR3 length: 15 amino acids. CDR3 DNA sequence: TGTGCCAGCAGCCCACCGGGACAGATTAATGAAAAACTGTTTTTT. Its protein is CASSPPGQINEKLFF.

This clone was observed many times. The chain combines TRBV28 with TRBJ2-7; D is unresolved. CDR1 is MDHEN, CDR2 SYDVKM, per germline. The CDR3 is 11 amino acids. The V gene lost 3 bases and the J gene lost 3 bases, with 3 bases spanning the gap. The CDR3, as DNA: TGTGCCAGCAGTTTTATCTACGAGCAGTACTTC. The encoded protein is CASSFIYEQYF.

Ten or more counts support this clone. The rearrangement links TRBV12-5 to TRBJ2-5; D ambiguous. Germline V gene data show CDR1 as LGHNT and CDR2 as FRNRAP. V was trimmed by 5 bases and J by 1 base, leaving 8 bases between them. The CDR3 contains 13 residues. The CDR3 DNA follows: TGTGCTAGTGGTCGAGACATCCAAGAGACCCAGTACTTC. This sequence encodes CASGRDIQETQYF. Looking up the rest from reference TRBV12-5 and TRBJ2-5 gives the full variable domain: DARVTQTPRHKVTEMGQEVTMRCQPILGHNTVFWYRQTMMQGLELLAYFRNRAPLDDSGMPKDRFSAEMPDATLATLKIQPSEPRDSAVYFCASGRDIQETQYFGPGTRLLVL.

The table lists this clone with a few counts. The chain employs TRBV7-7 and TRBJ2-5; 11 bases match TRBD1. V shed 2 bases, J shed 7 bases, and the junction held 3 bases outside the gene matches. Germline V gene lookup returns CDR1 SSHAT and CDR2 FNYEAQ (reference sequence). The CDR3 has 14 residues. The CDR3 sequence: CASSLPGQGGTQYF. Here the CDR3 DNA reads TGTGCCAGCAGCTTACCGGGACAGGGGGGGACCCAGTACTTC.

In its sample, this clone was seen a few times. CDR3 residues: CASSSQGANTEAFF. CDR3 in DNA: TGCGCCAGCAGCTCCCAGGGGGCGAACACTGAAGCTTTCTTT. The rearrangement links TRBV5-1 to TRBJ1-1; 8 bases are a match to TRBD1. Germline CDR1 is SGHRS and CDR2 is YFSETQ. The CDR3 length is 14 residues. J gave up 1 base and V 3 bases, and 2 bases lay outside the gene matches.

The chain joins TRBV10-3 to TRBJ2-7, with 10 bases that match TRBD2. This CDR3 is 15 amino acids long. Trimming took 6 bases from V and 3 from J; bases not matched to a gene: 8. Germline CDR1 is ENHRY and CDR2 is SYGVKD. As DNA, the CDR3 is TGTGCCATCAGCCAAGGACTAGCGGAAGGCTACGAGCAGTACTTC. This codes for CAISQGLAEGYEQYF.

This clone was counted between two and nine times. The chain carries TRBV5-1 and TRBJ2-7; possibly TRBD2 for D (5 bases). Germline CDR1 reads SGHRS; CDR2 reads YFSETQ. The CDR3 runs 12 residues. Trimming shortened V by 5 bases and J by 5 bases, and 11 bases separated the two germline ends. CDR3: CASSPDGNEQYF. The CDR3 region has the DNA TGCGCCAGCAGTCCCGACGGGAACGAGCAGTACTTC. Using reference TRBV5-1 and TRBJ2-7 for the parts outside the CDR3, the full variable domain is KAGVTQTPRYLIKTRGQQVTLSCSPISGHRSVSWYQQTPGQGLQFLFEYFSETQRNKGNFPGRFSGRQFSNSRSEMNVSTLELGDSALYLCASSPDGNEQYFGPGTRLTVT.

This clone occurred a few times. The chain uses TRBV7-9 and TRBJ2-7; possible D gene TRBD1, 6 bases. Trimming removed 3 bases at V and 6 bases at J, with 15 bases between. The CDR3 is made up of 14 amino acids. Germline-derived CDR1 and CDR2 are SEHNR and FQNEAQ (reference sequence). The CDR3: CASSLGASQAEQYF. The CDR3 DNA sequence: TGTGCCAGCAGCTTGGGGGCTAGTCAGGCCGAGCAGTACTTC.